The 21 T cell receptor beta chains below all came from one sample that was sequenced in a study of metastatic and nonmetastatic thyroid tumors. All patients were treatment-naive before thyroid surgery. With MiXCR, TCRdb called clones anew from the PCR reads. The sample comprises more than 7,500 clones, about 20% of which are singletons, and roughly a sixth rests with the top ten. The sample was adjacent normal tissue. These receptors originate from a female donor with papillary thyroid cancer or a benign thyroid nodule (not recorded which). Some clones in this sample may be carry-over from other donors' samples.

The chain joins TRBV5-1 to TRBJ2-1; 15 nucleotides agree with TRBD2. This CDR3 region has 17 residues. V was pared by 4 bases and J by 7 bases, with 9 bases of the junction left unmatched. Per germline, CDR1 SGHRS and CDR2 YFSETQ. As DNA, the CDR3 is TGCGCCAGCAGCAAAGAAGGGACTAGCGGGGGGTTGAATGAGCAGTTCTTC. Its protein is CASSKEGTSGGLNEQFF.

This clone has only one observation. The chain combines TRBV20-1 with TRBJ2-7; the D gene is possibly TRBD2 (6 bases). Germline CDR1 and CDR2: DFQATT and SNEGSKA (reference sequence). Trimming took off 0 bases at V and 0 bases at J, with 15 bases between the two ends. The CDR3 contains 16 residues. The CDR3 coding sequence is TGCAGTGCTAGAGATCTGGGCGGGGAGAGCTCCTACGAGCAGTACTTC. Protein product: CSARDLGGESSYEQYF.

This clone was picked up one time. The gene calls are TRBV13 and TRBJ2-1; D perhaps matches TRBD2 (6 bases). Germline V lookup: CDR1 PRHDT, CDR2 FYEKMQ (reference sequence). The CDR3 spans 14 residues. V was shortened by 5 bases and J by 7 bases, with 15 bases between the two germline ends. CDR3 amino acids: CASSPSRLENEQFF. CDR3 DNA: TGTGCCAGCAGCCCGTCCCGACTAGAAAATGAGCAGTTCTTC. The entire variable domain, with the rest obtained from reference TRBV13 and TRBJ2-1, is as follows: AAGVIQSPRHLIKEKRETATLKCYPIPRHDTVYWYQQGPGQDPQFLISFYEKMQSDKGSIPDRFSAQQFSDYHSELNMSSLELGDSALYFCASSPSRLENEQFFGPGTRLTVL.

This clone is termed medium-sized (0.01 to 0.1%). The chain couples TRBV7-2 to TRBJ2-6; D gene ambiguous. V was pared by 3 bases and J by 4 bases, with 16 bases between. There are 17 residues in the CDR3. Germline CDR1 SGHTA, CDR2 FQGNSA. CDR3 sequence: CASSFFSAGPGANVLTF. CDR3 DNA: TGTGCCAGCAGCTTTTTTTCTGCAGGCCCCGGGGCCAACGTCCTGACTTTC.

The rearrangement links TRBV6-4 to TRBJ2-5; 10 bases map to TRBD1. CDR1 and CDR2 (germline): MRHNA, SNTAGT. Losses at the gene ends were 3 bases for V and 3 bases for J; bases not matched to a gene: 10. There are 17 residues in the CDR3. Here the CDR3 reads CASSDPPGQGVKETQYF. In DNA, the CDR3 is TGTGCCAGCAGTGATCCCCCAGGACAGGGGGTTAAAGAGACCCAGTACTTC.

The chain combines TRBV6-2 or TRBV6-3 with TRBJ1-2; D not certain. CDR3 length equals 17 residues. Germline V CDR1 and CDR2: MNHEY, SVGEGT. The V and J ends lost 0 bases and 2 bases respectively, with 16 bases between them. The CDR3 sequence is CASSYSRGLGGNYGYTF. The CDR3 DNA follows: TGTGCCAGCAGTTACTCGAGAGGCCTAGGAGGGAACTATGGCTACACCTTC.

Judged by abundance, this clone is medium-sized. The chain has TRBV6-6 and TRBJ2-7; the D is unclear. Germline assignment: CDR1 MNHNY and CDR2 SVGAGI (reference sequence). V dropped 2 bases and J dropped 0 bases, with 8 bases sitting between them. The CDR3 runs to 14 residues. In nucleotides, the CDR3 is TGTGCCAGCAGTTACATAGGCCGCTCCTACGAGCAGTACTTC. Translated, it gives CASSYIGRSYEQYF.

This clone has a count of ten or more. This chain links TRBV29-1 with TRBJ2-5; TRBD2 is a possible D gene (6 bases). V lost 2 bases and J lost 2, with 15 bases in between. This CDR3 spans 15 amino acids. Germline CDR1 reads SQVTM; CDR2 reads ANQGSEA. The CDR3 region is CSVERVGAGQETQYF. CDR3 nucleotide sequence: TGCAGCGTTGAAAGGGTGGGAGCGGGTCAAGAGACCCAGTACTTC.

Of note for this clone: One junction end disagrees with the germline gene, perhaps due to a read error. The chain joins TRBV6-1 to TRBJ1-2; D possibly corresponds to TRBD1 (6 bases). Looked up from germline, CDR1 is MNHNS and CDR2 is SASEGT. This CDR3 spans 13 amino acids. In nucleotides, the CDR3 is TGTGCCAGCAGAGACAGGTGTGGCTATTGCTACACCTTC. Its protein product is CASRDRCGYCYTF.

This CDR3 is CASSKTERRDPMRYTF. The CDR3 nucleotides read TGTGCCAGCAGCAAGACAGAACGCAGGGACCCTATGCGGTACACCTTC. The chain recombines TRBV9 with TRBJ1-2, with D possibly being TRBD1 (5 bases). The V and J ends lost 4 bases and 11 bases respectively, with 27 bases between them. CDR3 length equals 16 residues. The germline V gene has CDR1 SGDLS and CDR2 YYNGEE.

By share of the sample, this clone is medium-sized. The CDR3 sequence: CASSELGTGSYEQYF. CDR3 nucleotide sequence: TGTGCCAGCAGTGAATTGGGGACAGGGTCCTACGAGCAGTACTTC. The V gene is TRBV6-1, the J gene TRBJ2-7; 9 bases fit TRBD1. J lost 1 base, V lost 2 bases, and 3 bases had no gene match. Germline-derived CDR1 and CDR2 are MNHNS and SASEGT. The CDR3 runs to 15 residues.

Ten or more counts support this clone. This rearrangement joins TRBV7-3 to TRBJ2-7, with 7 bases fitting TRBD1. CDR3 length: 15 residues. V trimming: 2 bases; J trimming: 1 base; junction bases outside the gene matches: 5. The germline V gene encodes CDR1 SGHTA and CDR2 FQGTGA. CDR3 bases: TGTGCCAGCAGCTTAGGGACAGCGGCTTCCTACGAGCAGTACTTC. Protein product: CASSLGTAASYEQYF.

The chain carries TRBV9 and TRBJ2-3, with TRBD2 matching over 10 bases. The germline V gene encodes CDR1 SGDLS and CDR2 YYNGEE. With V trimmed by 0 bases and J by 3 bases, 7 bases remained unmatched. The CDR3 is 17 amino acids. CDR3 in amino acids: CASSVGASGGVTDTQYF. For the CDR3, the DNA is TGTGCCAGCAGCGTAGGGGCTAGCGGGGGTGTTACAGATACGCAGTATTTT. Based on the CDR3 plus reference TRBV9 and TRBJ2-3, the full variable domain is DSGVTQTPKHLITATGQRVTLRCSPRSGDLSVYWYQQSLDQGLQFLIQYYNGEERAKGNILERFSAQQFPDLHSELNLSSLELGDSALYFCASSVGASGGVTDTQYFGPGTRLTVL.

This clone appeared many times. The genes are TRBV12-3 or TRBV12-4 and TRBJ2-7; D is possibly TRBD1 (6 bases). The CDR3 contains 16 residues. With 6 bases removed from V and 0 bases from J, the gap between germline ends came to 18 bases. The CDR3 DNA sequence: TGTGCCAGCAGCCTTTCCGGGACATTGAGCTCCTACGAGCAGTACTTC. It encodes CASSLSGTLSSYEQYF.

The sample holds many counts of this clone. Being one base from a much bigger clone, this may be a read error. Distinct nucleotide sequences in the sample also encode this CDR3. Here the CDR3 DNA reads TGCAGTGCTAGGGGGGAGGCAGGGCCAAATCAGCCCCAGCACTTT. Translation gives CSARGEAGPNQPQHF. The genes are TRBV20-1 and TRBJ1-5, with D possibly matching TRBD1 (5 bases). The CDR3 contains 15 residues. Germline CDR1 reads DFQATT; CDR2 reads SNEGSKA (reference sequence).

This chain connects TRBV4-1 to TRBJ2-7; D unresolved. The DNA end is more similar to TRBJ2-1, so the J call may be wrong. The CDR3 is made up of 13 amino acids. Looked up from germline, CDR1 is MGHRA and CDR2 is YSYEKL. The CDR3 here is CASSQEWWYEQFF. DNA for the CDR3: TGCGCCAGCAGCCAAGAGTGGTGGTACGAGCAGTTCTTC.

This clone showed up just a few times. The chain employs TRBV30 and TRBJ2-7; D is perhaps TRBD1 or TRBD2 (5 bases each). Trimming pared 4 bases from V and 1 base from J, leaving 14 bases between. Germline V lookup: CDR1 GTSNPN, CDR2 SVGIG (reference sequence). The CDR3 is 14 residues long. As DNA, the CDR3 is TGTGCCTGGAACCGGGACCCAGATTCCTACGAGCAGTACTTC. Its translation is CAWNRDPDSYEQYF.

By share, this clone ranks as medium-sized. The rearrangement uses TRBV6-2 or TRBV6-3 and TRBJ2-7; D is unclear. V was pared by 10 bases and J by 7 bases, with 17 bases between. Per germline, CDR1 MNHEY and CDR2 SVGEGT. The CDR3 is 12 residues long. The CDR3 DNA sequence: TGTGCCACCCGGGCCACAATAGGGGAGCAGTACTTC. It translates to CATRATIGEQYF.

Remarks on this clone: Compared with germline, one end of the junction differs, possibly owing to a read error. The chain recombines TRBV19 with TRBJ2-7, with 9 bases matching TRBD1. CDR1 LNHDA and CDR2 SQIVND come from the germline V gene (reference sequence). There are 14 residues in the CDR3. This CDR3 reads CASSRWTGESEQHF. CDR3 coding DNA: TGTGCCAGTAGTAGATGGACAGGGGAGAGCGAGCAGCACTTC.

This chain uses TRBV20-1 with TRBJ2-3; the D gene is possibly TRBD1 (6 bases). The CDR3 is 14 residues long. Germline-derived CDR1 and CDR2 are DFQATT and SNEGSKA (reference sequence). V was pared by 5 bases and J by 3 bases, with 15 bases between. The CDR3 coding sequence is TGCAGTGCTTCCCAGGGGTTAGGGACAGATACGCAGTATTTT. Translation: CSASQGLGTDTQYF.

Notes on this clone: One end of the junction fails to match germline, which may point to a read error. CDR3 nucleotide sequence: TGCAGTGCTGAGACTGGACAGGGGGACTCCTACAATGATCAGTTCTTC. Protein: CSAETGQGDSYNDQFF. The chain uses TRBV20-1 and TRBJ2-1; 10 nucleotides agree with TRBD1. CDR1 and CDR2 from the germline V gene are DFQATT and SNEGSKA (reference sequence). The CDR3 extends over 16 amino acids.